One and the same sample provided the 31 T cell receptor beta chains below, sequenced in a study of blood T cell repertoires in COVID-19. TCRdb keeps only in-frame clones here, not all; method: immunoSEQ multiplex PCR. The data hold around 71,000 clones, with 85% observed a single time. Source material: peripheral blood. The receptors derive from an elderly man with acute or convalescent COVID-19.

The V gene is TRBV19, the J gene TRBJ1-1; D uncertain. Germline CDR1 and CDR2: LNHDA and SQIVND (reference sequence). This CDR3 is 14 amino acids long. V was trimmed by 2 bases and J by 1 base, leaving 8 bases between them. This chain's CDR3 is CASSILGRNTEAFF. In DNA form, the CDR3 reads TGTGCCAGTAGTATATTAGGGAGGAACACTGAAGCTTTCTTT.

The CDR3 region has the DNA TGTGCCAGCAGCCTCGCGGGACAGGGACCCTACGAGCAGTACTTC. Residues: CASSLAGQGPYEQYF. This sequence joins TRBV5-4 and TRBJ2-7, with 9 bases that match TRBD1. This CDR3 has 15 residues. With 4 bases clipped from V and 2 bases from J, the junction kept 7 bases outside the gene matches. Germline CDR1 and CDR2: SGHNT and YYREEE (reference sequence). Together with reference TRBV5-4 and TRBJ2-7, the CDR3 gives the full variable domain: ETGVTQSPTHLIKTRGQQVTLRCSSQSGHNTVSWYQQALGQGPQFIFQYYREEENGRGNFPPRFSGLQFPNYSSELNVNALELDDSALYLCASSLAGQGPYEQYFGPGTRLTVT.

This rearrangement joins TRBV6-1 to TRBJ2-7; D is perhaps TRBD1 (5 bases). The V end lost 3 bases, the J end lost 9 bases, and 9 bases lay between the germline ends. Looked up from germline, CDR1 is MNHNS and CDR2 is SASEGT. The CDR3 contains 11 residues. The CDR3 is CASSDRDGQYF. CDR3 bases: TGTGCCAGCAGTGACAGGGATGGGCAGTACTTC.

V gene TRBV19 combines with J gene TRBJ2-7; 13 bases align to TRBD2. The CDR3 extends over 15 amino acids. Germline loops: CDR1 LNHDA, CDR2 SQIVND (reference sequence). Unmatched junction bases numbered 9, after V lost 8 bases and J lost 5 bases. The CDR3 protein is CASRLGTSGVNEQYF. The DNA for the CDR3 is TGTGCCAGTCGCCTCGGGACTAGCGGGGTGAACGAGCAGTACTTC.

This chain uses TRBV7-2 with TRBJ2-1; tentative D call: TRBD2 (5 bases). The CDR3 loop spans 12 amino acids. The V gene's germline CDR1 is SGHTA and CDR2 FQGNSA. Trimming removed 5 bases from V and 9 bases from J, with 11 bases in between. The DNA for the CDR3 is TGTGCCAGCAGCATAAACCGGGGTGAGCAGTTCTTC. It encodes CASSINRGEQFF.

This chain joins TRBV7-2 and TRBJ1-1, with a possible D match to TRBD1 (5 bases). The germline V gene encodes CDR1 SGHTA and CDR2 FQGNSA. The CDR3 spans 14 residues. Trimming stripped 3 bases from V and 0 bases from J, with 8 bases between. The CDR3 reads CASSLRQLNTEAFF. In nucleotides, the CDR3 is TGTGCCAGCAGCTTGAGACAGCTGAACACTGAAGCTTTCTTT.

The chain combines TRBV5-1 with TRBJ2-1; maybe TRBD2 (5 bases). Germline V lookup: CDR1 SGHRS, CDR2 YFSETQ. The CDR3 runs 15 residues. Between the trimmed V and J ends, which lost 3 bases and 9 bases, there was a span of 19 bases. DNA of the CDR3: TGCGCCAGCAGCTCCCAGGACCCCACGGCGGGTGAGCAGTTCTTC. Protein: CASSSQDPTAGEQFF.

In DNA, the CDR3 is TGTGCCAGCAGCTTAGGGAGGGCCACTGAAGCTTTCTTT. Its protein is CASSLGRATEAFF. The genes are TRBV7-2 and TRBJ1-1; D unresolved. CDR1 is SGHTA and CDR2 is FQGNSA in the germline V gene. Trimming pared 1 base from V and 4 bases from J, leaving 7 bases between. The CDR3 consists of 13 residues.

This clone was observed a few times. The chain has TRBV19 and TRBJ2-1; 10 bases fit TRBD2. The CDR3 contains 16 residues. J lost 1 base, V lost 4 bases, and 4 bases had no gene match. Germline V gene sequence: CDR1 LNHDA, CDR2 SQIVND (reference sequence). The CDR3 region has the DNA TGTGCCAGTAGTAAGATTAGCGGGGGGTCCTACAATGAGCAGTTCTTC. It translates to CASSKISGGSYNEQFF.

The chain uses TRBV2 and TRBJ1-2; possibly TRBD1 for D (5 bases). Trimming cost V 7 bases and J 7 bases, with 19 bases left between them. Germline CDR1 SNHLY, CDR2 FYNNEI. CDR3 size: 14 residues. CDR3 protein: CASTQGTGQGGYTF. The CDR3 DNA sequence: TGTGCCAGCACCCAAGGTACAGGCCAGGGTGGCTACACCTTC.

The chain links TRBV28 to TRBJ1-3; D ambiguous. CDR3 length: 17 residues. Germline V gene lookup returns CDR1 MDHEN and CDR2 SYDVKM. Trimming left V 3 bases short and J 0 bases short, with 15 bases between. CDR3 in amino acids: CASSFISNRFSGNTIYF. The CDR3 DNA reads as TGTGCCAGCAGTTTTATCTCTAACCGCTTCTCTGGAAACACCATATATTTT.

The chain carries TRBV14 and TRBJ2-3; the D gene is possibly TRBD2 (7 bases). Per germline, CDR1 SGHDN and CDR2 FVKESK. The CDR3 runs 17 residues. V gave up 7 bases and J gave up 6 bases, with 26 bases separating them. CDR3 sequence (DNA): TGTGCCAGCACCCCCCTCGCCCGGGGGGCTGACGGGGATACGCAGTATTTT. Protein sequence: CASTPLARGADGDTQYF. The full variable domain, in which reference TRBV14 and TRBJ2-3 provide the parts outside the CDR3, is EAGVTQFPSHSVIEKGQTVTLRCDPISGHDNLYWYRRVMGKEIKFLLHFVKESKQDESGMPNNRFLAERTGGTYSTLKVQPAELEDSGVYFCASTPLARGADGDTQYFGPGTRLTVL.

The CDR3 nucleotides are TGCAGCGTTCCGAGGACTAGCCAGAGCACAGATACGCAGTATTTT. The encoded protein is CSVPRTSQSTDTQYF. V gene TRBV29-1 combines with J gene TRBJ2-3; 8 bases are shared with TRBD2. The CDR3 has 15 residues. With V trimmed by 5 bases and J by 0 bases, 7 bases remained unmatched. The V gene's germline CDR1 is SQVTM and CDR2 ANQGSEA.

This clone was recorded only once. The chain is built from TRBV19 and TRBJ1-5; TRBD1 might be the D (5 bases). Looked up from germline, CDR1 is LNHDA and CDR2 is SQIVND (reference sequence). This CDR3 is built from 14 residues. V lost 3 bases, J lost 6 bases, and 12 bases lay in between. This chain's CDR3 is CASSIGGGGQPQHF. CDR3 bases: TGTGCCAGTAGTATCGGGGGTGGAGGTCAGCCCCAGCATTTT.

The genes are TRBV30 and TRBJ2-7, with TRBD2 identical over 7 bases. The trim removed 1 base at V and 4 bases at J, leaving 4 bases unmatched. Germline CDR1 is GTSNPN and CDR2 is SVGIG (reference sequence). This CDR3 has 13 amino acids. CDR3 loop: CAWSETGGYEQYF. The CDR3 region has the DNA TGTGCCTGGAGTGAAACGGGGGGTTACGAGCAGTACTTC.

The CDR3 sequence: CASGLPYSGRDTGELFF. CDR3 nucleotide sequence: TGTGCTAGTGGTTTGCCCTATAGCGGAAGGGACACCGGGGAGCTGTTTTTT. The genes are TRBV12-5 and TRBJ2-2, with D perhaps TRBD2 (6 bases). V was shortened by 2 bases and J by 3 bases, with 16 bases between the two germline ends. Looked up from germline, CDR1 is LGHNT and CDR2 is FRNRAP. CDR3 length: 17 residues.

The sample holds a few counts of this clone. This rearrangement joins TRBV7-3 to TRBJ2-2; TRBD2 agrees at 9 bases. Germline loops: CDR1 SGHTA, CDR2 FQGTGA. V dropped 5 bases and J dropped 5; count of bases not matched to a gene: 6. The CDR3 consists of 15 residues. The CDR3 reads CASSTGLASTGELFF. The CDR3 bases are TGTGCCAGCAGCACGGGACTAGCATCGACCGGGGAGCTGTTTTTT.

V is TRBV28 and J is TRBJ2-2; 9 bases agree with TRBD1. Trimming cost V 5 bases and J 3 bases; bases outside gene matches: 10. The CDR3 has 17 amino acids. CDR1 is MDHEN and CDR2 is SYDVKM in the germline V gene. CDR3 DNA: TGTGCCAGCAGTCCCATGACAGGGGGAGGATACACCGGGGAGCTGTTTTTT. Translated: CASSPMTGGGYTGELFF.

The chain combines TRBV5-1 with TRBJ2-3; 14 bases agree with TRBD2. Germline CDR1 is SGHRS and CDR2 is YFSETQ. V gave up 1 base and J gave up 2 bases; unmatched junction bases: 6. This CDR3 is 18 amino acids long. The CDR3, as DNA: TGCGCCAGCAGCTTGAGACTAGCGGGAGGGTACTCCACAGATACGCAGTATTTT. Translated, it gives CASSLRLAGGYSTDTQYF.

The chain employs TRBV19 and TRBJ2-2; the D gene is possibly TRBD1 (6 bases). From germline, CDR1 is LNHDA and CDR2 SQIVND (reference sequence). Trimming took off 2 bases at V and 10 bases at J, with 14 bases between the two ends. CDR3 length: 14 amino acids. The CDR3 loop reads CASSIKQGSEELFF. CDR3 in DNA: TGTGCCAGTAGTATAAAACAGGGTAGCGAGGAGCTGTTTTTT.

The chain has TRBV18 and TRBJ1-2, with D possibly TRBD1 on 5 matching bases. V shed 1 base and J shed 7 bases, with 22 bases lying between them. This CDR3 contains 17 residues. Germline V CDR1 and CDR2: KGHSH, LQKENI. For the CDR3, the DNA is TGTGCCAGCTCACCACTGGGGGGATCGGACGGGAGCTTTGGCTACACCTTC. This translates into CASSPLGGSDGSFGYTF.

The gene calls are TRBV27 and TRBJ2-7, with 8 bases aligning to TRBD2. The CDR3 runs to 14 residues. The germline V gene has CDR1 MNHEY and CDR2 SMNVEV (reference sequence). Losses at the gene ends were 8 bases for V and 2 bases for J; bases not matched to a gene: 8. The CDR3 DNA sequence: TGTGCCAGCGGAGCTCTAGCGGGCACCTACGAGCAGTACTTC. This translates into CASGALAGTYEQYF.

This rearrangement joins TRBV19 to TRBJ2-1; TRBD2 matches at 8 bases. CDR1 is LNHDA and CDR2 is SQIVND in the germline V gene (reference sequence). The CDR3 sequence is 15 residues long. Germline trimming cut 4 bases from V and 3 bases from J; bases unmatched to any gene: 5. The CDR3 nucleotides read TGTGCCAGTAGTAGAATTAGCGGGGACTACAATGAGCAGTTCTTC. Translating it yields CASSRISGDYNEQFF. The full variable domain, its missing parts supplied by reference TRBV19 and TRBJ2-1, is DGGITQSPKYLFRKEGQNVTLSCEQNLNHDAMYWYRQDPGQGLRLIYYSQIVNDFQKGDIAEGYSVSREKKESFPLTVTSAQKNPTAFYLCASSRISGDYNEQFFGPGTRLTVL.

V gene TRBV6-5 combines with J gene TRBJ1-6; D unresolved. V lost 0 bases and J 4 bases, leaving 7 bases between the germline ends. CDR1 is MNHEY and CDR2 is SVGAGI in the germline V gene. The CDR3 has 15 residues. Here the CDR3 DNA reads TGTGCCAGCAGTTACTCGGGCCGGTATAATTCACCCCTCCACTTT. Its protein is CASSYSGRYNSPLHF.

The rearrangement uses TRBV9 and TRBJ1-1; TRBD1 matches 8 bases. Germline V gene data show CDR1 as SGDLS and CDR2 as YYNGEE. The CDR3 is 16 amino acids. Trimming at V came to 4 bases and at J to 5 bases, leaving 13 bases not matched to a gene. CDR3 loop: CASSPWQGASGTEAFF. In nucleotides, the CDR3 is TGTGCCAGCAGCCCCTGGCAGGGGGCGTCGGGGACTGAAGCTTTCTTT. Based on the CDR3 plus reference TRBV9 and TRBJ1-1, the full variable domain is DSGVTQTPKHLITATGQRVTLRCSPRSGDLSVYWYQQSLDQGLQFLIQYYNGEERAKGNILERFSAQQFPDLHSELNLSSLELGDSALYFCASSPWQGASGTEAFFGQGTRLTVV.

The chain links TRBV11-2 to TRBJ2-7; 8 nucleotides align to TRBD2. The CDR3 contains 14 residues. Unmatched junction bases numbered 11, after V lost 6 bases and J lost 7 bases. CDR1 is SGHAT, CDR2 FQNNGV, per germline. CDR3 protein: CASRTVGGRWEQYF. Written as DNA, the CDR3 is TGTGCCAGCAGAACTGTTGGCGGGAGGTGGGAGCAGTACTTC.

The V call is TRBV28, the J call TRBJ2-5; 7 nucleotides align to TRBD1. Trimming cost V 6 bases and J 4 bases; bases outside gene matches: 8. Germline values: CDR1 MDHEN, CDR2 SYDVKM. The CDR3 has 14 residues. The CDR3 is CASRTQGKGETQYF. For the CDR3, the DNA is TGTGCCAGCAGAACACAGGGGAAAGGAGAGACCCAGTACTTC. The full variable domain, completed using reference TRBV28 and TRBJ2-5, is DVKVTQSSRYLVKRTGEKVFLECVQDMDHENMFWYRQDPGLGLRLIYFSYDVKMKEKGDIPEGYSVSREKKERFSLILESASTNQTSMYLCASRTQGKGETQYFGPGTRLLVL.

V and J are TRBV5-1 and TRBJ2-1, with 14 bases identical to TRBD2. The CDR3 loop spans 20 amino acids. The trim removed 3 bases at V and 5 bases at J, leaving 16 bases unmatched. Germline V gene data show CDR1 as SGHRS and CDR2 as YFSETQ. CDR3 residues: CASSSPLGTSGSLGDNEQFF. In DNA, the CDR3 is TGCGCCAGCAGCTCTCCACTCGGGACTAGCGGGAGCTTGGGGGACAATGAGCAGTTCTTC.

The rearrangement uses TRBV7-2 and TRBJ2-2, with TRBD1 matching over 10 bases. The junction had 7 bases not matched to a gene; V was cut back by 3 bases and J by 6 bases. Germline CDR1 SGHTA, CDR2 FQGNSA. This CDR3 is built from 16 residues. CDR3 in amino acids: CASSFPGQGFPGELFF. The CDR3 region has the DNA TGTGCCAGCAGCTTTCCGGGACAGGGGTTTCCCGGGGAGCTGTTTTTT.

This clone was detected a few times. This sample also contains other DNA sequences that code for the same CDR3. The V call is TRBV7-2, the J call TRBJ2-5; D is possibly TRBD2 (5 bases). CDR1 is SGHTA, CDR2 FQGNSA, per germline. CDR3 length: 15 amino acids. V lost 0 bases, J lost 2 bases, and 10 bases lay in between. The CDR3 protein is CASSLAFEGQETQYF. CDR3 bases: TGTGCCAGCAGCTTAGCCTTTGAGGGTCAAGAGACCCAGTACTTC.

V usage is TRBV27 and J usage is TRBJ1-4; 9 positions match TRBD1. Germline V CDR1 and CDR2: MNHEY, SMNVEV (reference sequence). This CDR3 spans 15 amino acids. The junction had 8 bases not matched to a gene; V was cut back by 5 bases and J by 7 bases. CDR3 sequence (DNA): TGTGCCAGCAGTAAACCGGGACAGGGAAGTGAAAAACTGTTTTTT. Protein product: CASSKPGQGSEKLFF.